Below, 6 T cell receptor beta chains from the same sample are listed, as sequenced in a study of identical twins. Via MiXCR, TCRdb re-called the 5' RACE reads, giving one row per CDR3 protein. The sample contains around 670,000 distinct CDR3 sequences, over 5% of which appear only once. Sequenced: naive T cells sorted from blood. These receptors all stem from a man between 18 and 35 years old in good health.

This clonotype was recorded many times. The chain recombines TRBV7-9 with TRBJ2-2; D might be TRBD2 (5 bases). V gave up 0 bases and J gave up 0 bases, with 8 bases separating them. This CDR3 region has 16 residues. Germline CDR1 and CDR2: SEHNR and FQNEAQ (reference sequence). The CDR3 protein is CASSLAVGANTGELFF. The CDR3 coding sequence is TGTGCCAGCAGCTTAGCGGTCGGGGCGAACACCGGGGAGCTGTTTTTT.

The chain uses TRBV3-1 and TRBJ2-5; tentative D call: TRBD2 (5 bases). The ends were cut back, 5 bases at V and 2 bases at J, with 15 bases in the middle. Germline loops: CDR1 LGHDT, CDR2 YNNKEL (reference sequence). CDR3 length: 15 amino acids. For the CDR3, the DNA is TGTGCCAGCAGCGAGACCACTAGGCAACAAGAGACCCAGTACTTC. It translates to CASSETTRQQETQYF.

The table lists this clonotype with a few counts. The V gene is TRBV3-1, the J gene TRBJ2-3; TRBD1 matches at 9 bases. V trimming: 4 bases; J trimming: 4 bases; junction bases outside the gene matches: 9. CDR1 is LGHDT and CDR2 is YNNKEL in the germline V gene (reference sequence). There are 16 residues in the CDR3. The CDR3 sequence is CASSPGDRAISDTQYF. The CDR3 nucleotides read TGTGCCAGCAGCCCCGGGGACAGGGCGATTTCAGATACGCAGTATTTT.

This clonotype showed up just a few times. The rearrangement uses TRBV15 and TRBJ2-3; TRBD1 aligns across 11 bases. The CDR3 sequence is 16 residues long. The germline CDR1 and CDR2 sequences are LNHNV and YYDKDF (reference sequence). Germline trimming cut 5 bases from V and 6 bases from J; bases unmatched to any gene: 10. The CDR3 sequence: CATSRMRTGGKDTQYF. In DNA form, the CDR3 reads TGTGCCACCAGCCGAATGCGGACAGGGGGCAAGGATACGCAGTATTTT.

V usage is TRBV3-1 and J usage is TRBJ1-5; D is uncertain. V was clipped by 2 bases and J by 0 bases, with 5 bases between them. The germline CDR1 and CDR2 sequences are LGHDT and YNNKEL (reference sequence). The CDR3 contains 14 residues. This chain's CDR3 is CASSQRVSNQPQHF. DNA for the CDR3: TGTGCCAGCAGCCAACGGGTTAGCAATCAGCCCCAGCATTTT.

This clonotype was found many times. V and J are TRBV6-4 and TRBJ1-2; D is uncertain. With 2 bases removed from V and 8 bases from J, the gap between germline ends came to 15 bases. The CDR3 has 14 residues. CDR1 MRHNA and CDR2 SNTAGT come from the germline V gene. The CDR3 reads CASSDRPAAEGYTF. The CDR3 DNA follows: TGTGCCAGCAGTGACCGGCCTGCCGCGGAGGGCTACACCTTC.